This T cell receptor beta chain came from a study of blood T cell repertoires in COVID-19. The table came from immunoSEQ multiplex PCR; TCRdb's copy has only in-frame clones and leaves some out. The data contain about 290,000 clones, just under 90% of them singletons. CDR3 length: 15 residues. Trimming at V came to 3 bases and at J to 0 bases, leaving 5 bases not matched to a gene. CDR1 is SGHRS and CDR2 is YFSETQ in the germline V gene. Sequencing used peripheral blood. The V gene is TRBV5-1, the J gene TRBJ2-7; 8 bases match TRBD1. The sequence was obtained from a woman aged 25 to 39 with COVID-19, enrolled during active disease. The CDR3 region is CASSWGQDSSYEQYF. The DNA of the CDR3 is TGCGCCAGCAGCTGGGGACAGGATAGCTCCTACGAGCAGTACTTC.